Listed here is a single T cell receptor beta chain. The table lists this clone with a count of one. Its recognized antigen is unknown. No much larger clonotype is one base removed from it; base qualities were not supplied. This sample is drawn from a study of blood T cell repertoires in COVID-19 (dated by TCRdb to the early 2020s). Turning to the overall study: The collaborator samples originated in the United States, Italy and Spain and spanned the acute and convalescent phases of COVID-19. The material from the prospective study consisted of cDNA or gDNA derived from T cells, B-cell-depleted T cells, or PBMCs. The dataset comprised deeply sampled blood TCRbeta repertoires from subjects exposed to, actively infected with, or recovered from COVID-19. The repertoires were made available in a free public database intended to serve as a resource for research on the immune response to SARS-CoV-2. The samples were drawn from two sources: the first 160 participants of the ongoing ImmuneRACE study, and 1,200 or so subjects contributed by 6 global collaborators. Nearly every sample came with metadata listing a de-identified subject ID, COVID-19 status, age in years and sex. HLA class I and class II types, where available, came from metadata supplied by the sample provider rather than from assay-based typing.

The CDR3 measures 14 amino acids from cysteine to phenylalanine. The entry retains the CDR3 DNA only, 42 bases that are in frame from base 1. The germline V gene encodes CDR1 LGHNA and CDR2 YSLEER. V drops 5 bases and J drops 8 bases, leaving 18 bases in between. TCRbeta CDR3 regions were amplified from genomic DNA by means of the immunoSEQ Assay, a bias-controlled multiplex PCR. Concerning the study's data processing: Within the assay, amplification of reference gene primers was used to estimate how many nucleated cells each sample contained. To quantify the absolute abundance of each unique TCRbeta CDR3 rearrangement, sequence reads were collapsed and filtered. For each sample, productive Simpson clonality was calculated as the square root of Simpson's diversity index over productive rearrangements. The immuneACCESS repertoire file appears here via TCRdb, limited to in-frame rearrangements. These files lack a portion of the clones; in checked studies, under half of the deficit traces to unresolved V genes, and the cause of the others is not known. V and J calls and clone size come straight from that table; D and trimming were deduced from the DNA. The sample profile shows about 77,000 clones; around nine tenths of them were found once. The biggest ten clones account for 15% to 20% of the sample.

Collaborating institutions collected whole blood in K2EDTA tubes following their own protocols. For TCRbeta analysis, collaborator samples were shipped as frozen whole blood, as isolated PBMCs, or as DNA extracted from either sample type. General conclusions and limits of the study: The amount of clinical and demographic metadata varied by source and participant and was provided uncurated.

This sequence originates from an elderly woman with active or convalescent COVID-19. Input material: peripheral blood. This sequence uses TRBV4-3 and TRBJ1-2; tentative D gene TRBD1, with 5 bases matching. The DNA is as follows: TGCGCCAGCAGCTCACTACCTTTCAAGGGGGGCTACACCTTC. This codes for CASSSLPFKGGYTF.